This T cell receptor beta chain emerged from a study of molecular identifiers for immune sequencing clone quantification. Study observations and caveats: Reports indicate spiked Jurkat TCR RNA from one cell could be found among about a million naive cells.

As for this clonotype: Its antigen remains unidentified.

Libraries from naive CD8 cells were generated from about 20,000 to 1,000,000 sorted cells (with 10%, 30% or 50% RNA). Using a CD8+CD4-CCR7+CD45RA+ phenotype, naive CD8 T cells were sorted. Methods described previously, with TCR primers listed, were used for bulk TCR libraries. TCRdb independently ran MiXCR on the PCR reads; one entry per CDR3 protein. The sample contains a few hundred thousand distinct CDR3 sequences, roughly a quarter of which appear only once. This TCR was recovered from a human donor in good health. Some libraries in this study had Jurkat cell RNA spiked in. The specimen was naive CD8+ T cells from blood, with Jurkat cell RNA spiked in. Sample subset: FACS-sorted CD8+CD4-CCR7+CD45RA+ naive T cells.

The CDR3 coding sequence is TGTGCCAGCAGCAAAGACCCAGGGGAGGCCAACACCGGGGAGCTGTTTTTT. As protein: CASSKDPGEANTGELFF. V gene TRBV7-9 combines with J gene TRBJ2-2, with D perhaps being TRBD1 or TRBD2 (6 bases each). The V gene's germline CDR1 is SEHNR and CDR2 FQNEAQ (reference sequence). CDR3 length equals 17 residues. V was clipped by 5 bases and J by 2 bases, with 18 bases between them.